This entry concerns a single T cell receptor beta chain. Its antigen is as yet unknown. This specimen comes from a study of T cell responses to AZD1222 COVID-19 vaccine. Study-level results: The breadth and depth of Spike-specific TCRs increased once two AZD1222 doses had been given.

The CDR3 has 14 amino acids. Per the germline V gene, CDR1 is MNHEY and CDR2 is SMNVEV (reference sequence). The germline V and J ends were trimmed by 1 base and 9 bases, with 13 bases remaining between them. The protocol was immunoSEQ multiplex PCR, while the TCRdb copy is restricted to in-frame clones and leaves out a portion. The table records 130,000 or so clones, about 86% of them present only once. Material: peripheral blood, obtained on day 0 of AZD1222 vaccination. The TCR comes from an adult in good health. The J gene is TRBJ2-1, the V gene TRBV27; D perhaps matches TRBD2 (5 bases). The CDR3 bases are TGTGCCAGCAGTTTATTTGCTAGCACCAGTGAGCAGTTCTTC. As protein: CASSLFASTSEQFF.